Included here is one TCR beta chain sequence, with context. After thawing and overnight rest, PBMC were stained with GMM-loaded CD1B tetramer, viability dye and anti-CD3 for sorting. The lipid loaded on the CD1B tetramers was C32 glucose monomycolate from Rhodococcus equi. This entry comes from a study of T cells in tuberculosis. CDR1 SNHLY and CDR2 FYNNEI come from the germline V gene. J was trimmed by 6 bases and V by 4 bases; bases with no gene match: 6. This CDR3 has 15 amino acids. Sequenced by immunoSEQ multiplex PCR; TCRdb stores in-frame clones only, minus some. The data show tens of thousands of clones, around 90% seen once.

The specimen was CD1b-GMM tetramer-negative cells sorted from PBMCs. The clonotype was recovered from an adult woman with latent tuberculosis. This chain uses TRBV2 with TRBJ2-2; the match to TRBD2 covers 9 bases. The CDR3 sequence is CASSVRLAGAGELFF. CDR3 nucleotide sequence: TGTGCCAGCAGTGTCCGGTTAGCGGGGGCCGGGGAGCTGTTTTTT.